The entry below describes one T cell receptor (beta chain). What it recognizes is unknown. This sample is drawn from a study of blood T cells in healthy people across ages. Germline loops: CDR1 MNHEY, CDR2 SMNVEV (reference sequence). J lost 3 bases, V lost 8 bases, and 9 bases had no gene match. The CDR3 contains 17 residues. Individuals who donated were healthy Caucasians from Russia aged roughly 6 to 100. No fewer than 7 million PBMCs went into each sample. A second PCR, run for about 7 to 11 cycles, used a sample-barcoded 5' primer plus a J-beta primer mix. A single record per CDR3 protein comes from TCRdb applying MiXCR to the 5' RACE reads. The table records 800,000 to 1,000,000 distinct CDR3 sequences, around 48% of them present only once. Study-level points and caveats: Age brought a roughly linear fall in TCR beta diversity measured per million T cells. Unsorted PBMCs blocked a conclusive comparison of naive and antigen-experienced cells.

The clonotype originates from a man aged 25 to 40 in good health. The genes are TRBV27 and TRBJ2-2; 13 nucleotides agree with TRBD2. The material sequenced was blood. CDR3 region: CASLNLGLAGDTGELFF. For the CDR3, the DNA is TGTGCCAGCTTAAACCTCGGACTAGCGGGGGACACCGGGGAGCTGTTTTTT.